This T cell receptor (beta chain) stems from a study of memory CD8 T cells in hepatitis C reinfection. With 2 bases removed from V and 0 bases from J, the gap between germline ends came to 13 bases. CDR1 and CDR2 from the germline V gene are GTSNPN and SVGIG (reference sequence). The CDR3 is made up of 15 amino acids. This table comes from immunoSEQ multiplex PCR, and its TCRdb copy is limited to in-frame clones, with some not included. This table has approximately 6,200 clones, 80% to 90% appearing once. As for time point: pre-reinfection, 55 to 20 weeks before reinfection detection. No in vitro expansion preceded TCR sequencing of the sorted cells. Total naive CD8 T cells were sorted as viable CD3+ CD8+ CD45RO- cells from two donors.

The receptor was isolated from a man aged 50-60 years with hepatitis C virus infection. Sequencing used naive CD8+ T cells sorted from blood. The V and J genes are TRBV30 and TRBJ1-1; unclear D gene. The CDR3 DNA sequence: TGTGCCTGGAGTTTTTGGACTGGGATGAACACTGAAGCTTTCTTT. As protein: CAWSFWTGMNTEAFF.